Listed below are T cell receptor beta chains from one sample, sequenced in a study of blood T cell repertoires in COVID-19. TCRdb's copy holds only in-frame clones and misses some; the assay was immunoSEQ multiplex PCR. The data hold 70,000 or so clones, with approximately 90% observed a single time. The sequencing sample was made of peripheral blood. These receptors were obtained from a man between 60 and 70 years old with acute or convalescent COVID-19. Both conserved end residues are part of each CDR3. The D gene is left open where the match is weak. Where a row states a size, it is once, few, many or the class of an expanded clone; other rows omit it.

d_call clone_size j_call v_call cdr3_aa cdr3_nt
NA NA TRBJ1-4 TRBV2 CASGVTTNEKLFF TGTGCCAGCGGAGTTACAACTAATGAAAAACTGTTTTTT
NA NA TRBJ2-7 TRBV6-5 CASSQGPIDYEQYF TGTGCCAGCAGTCAGGGCCCGATAGACTACGAGCAGTACTTC
NA NA TRBJ1-1 TRBV7-2 CASSLEGGLGTEAFF TGTGCCAGCAGCTTAGAGGGGGGGCTCGGCACTGAAGCTTTCTTT
TRBD1 NA TRBJ1-1 TRBV3-1/TRBV3-2 CASSQGDRALNTEAFF TGTGCCAGCAGCCAAGGGGACAGGGCCCTGAACACTGAAGCTTTCTTT
NA NA TRBJ2-1 TRBV30 CAWGDGSIGGRQFF TGTGCCTGGGGGGACGGGTCAATAGGGGGACGGCAGTTCTTC
NA few TRBJ1-6 TRBV27 CASSLRENSPLHF TGTGCCAGCAGTTTACGCGAGAATTCACCCCTCCACTTT
TRBD1 few TRBJ1-5 TRBV12-3/TRBV12-4 CASSLGQGQPQHF TGTGCCAGCAGTTTAGGACAGGGACAGCCCCAGCATTTT
NA NA TRBJ1-2 TRBV29-1 CSGSRTEGYTF TGCAGCGGATCCCGCACTGAAGGCTACACCTTC
NA few TRBJ2-3 TRBV3-1/TRBV3-2 CASSQDATSTDTQYF TGTGCCAGCAGCCAAGATGCGACTAGCACAGATACGCAGTATTTT
NA NA TRBJ2-5 TRBV5-4 CASSDGGGETQYF TGTGCCAGCAGCGACGGTGGGGGGGAGACCCAGTACTTC
NA NA TRBJ1-6 TRBV6-5 CASSQQGNSPLHF TGTGCCAGCAGTCAACAGGGTAATTCACCCCTCCACTTT